This entry lists 24 T cell receptor beta chains sequenced from one sample in a study of CD8+ T cells in alopecia areata. Treatment indicated: oral pan-JAK inhibitor, 5-10 mg twice daily. Following extraction, RNA underwent reverse transcription to cDNA, which served as the sequencing template. Measured with immunoSEQ multiplex PCR; TCRdb has only the in-frame clones, and not every one. The table lists 180,000 or so clones, 50% to 75% of them singletons, with approximately 16% in the top ten. The sequences come from CD4+ T cells sorted from blood, collected at approximately week 60, from a patient treated with tofacitinib. Receptors originate from a human donor with alopecia areata.

This rearrangement joins TRBV5-1 to TRBJ1-1; 7 nucleotides agree with TRBD1. The V gene end was trimmed by 7 bases and the J gene end by 0 bases; junction bases not matched to a gene: 3. Germline CDR1 and CDR2: SGHRS and YFSETQ. CDR3 length equals 13 residues. CDR3 nucleotide sequence: TGCGCCAGCCAGGGACAGATGAACACTGAAGCTTTCTTT. Protein: CASQGQMNTEAFF.

The chain links TRBV29-1 to TRBJ2-7, with 9 positions matching TRBD1. Trimming took 4 bases from V and 2 from J; bases not matched to a gene: 15. The CDR3 has 17 residues. Germline loops: CDR1 SQVTM, CDR2 ANQGSEA. CDR3 coding DNA: TGCAGCGTTGGGACAGGGGAGCCGCGCTGGGAGGCCTACGAGCAGTACTTC. Translated: CSVGTGEPRWEAYEQYF.

This clone has only a few counts. The chain recombines TRBV5-4 with TRBJ1-5; D is unclear. Trimming took 0 bases from V and 3 from J, leaving 7 bases between them. This CDR3 region has 14 residues. Germline V lookup: CDR1 SGHNT, CDR2 YYREEE (reference sequence). CDR3 sequence (DNA): TGTGCCAGCAGCTTGGCCGGTCACAATCAGCCCCAGCATTTT. Translating gives CASSLAGHNQPQHF.

The chain uses TRBV7-9 and TRBJ1-3; D unresolved. Germline CDR1 is SEHNR and CDR2 is FQNEAQ (reference sequence). V lost 3 bases and J 0 bases, leaving 6 bases between the germline ends. This CDR3 comprises 14 residues. CDR3 coding DNA: TGTGCCAGCAGCTTTAAGAGCTCTGGAAACACCATATATTTT. Translating gives CASSFKSSGNTIYF.

The gene calls are TRBV30 and TRBJ1-2; D is uncertain. The germline V gene has CDR1 GTSNPN and CDR2 SVGIG (reference sequence). CDR3 size: 11 residues. V lost 5 bases to trimming and J lost 1 base, with 5 bases between them. The CDR3 here is CAWEFNYGYTF. In nucleotides, the CDR3 is TGTGCCTGGGAATTTAACTATGGCTACACCTTC.

This clone showed up just a few times. V is TRBV2 and J is TRBJ1-6; unclear D gene. The germline V gene has CDR1 SNHLY and CDR2 FYNNEI. V shed 4 bases and J shed 7 bases, with 2 bases lying between them. The CDR3 runs to 11 residues. CDR3: CASSVNSPLHF. The DNA of the CDR3 is TGTGCCAGCAGTGTGAATTCACCCCTCCACTTT.

The chain employs TRBV6-5 and TRBJ1-2; a weak D match, TRBD1 (5 bases). In germline, CDR1 is MNHEY, CDR2 SVGAGI. This CDR3 is 14 amino acids long. The ends were cut back, 5 bases at V and 4 bases at J, with 14 bases in the middle. CDR3 in DNA: TGTGCCAGCAGTCGCAAGGTTGGGGGCTATGGCTACACCTTC. It is translated as CASSRKVGGYGYTF.

V is TRBV19 and J is TRBJ2-3; 7 bases line up with TRBD1. Germline lookup yields CDR1 LNHDA and CDR2 SQIVND (reference sequence). The CDR3 contains 16 residues. Trimming cost V 1 base and J 2 bases; bases outside gene matches: 6. CDR3 coding DNA: TGTGCCAGTAGTATAGGTACGGGACAGATCACAGATACGCAGTATTTT. This sequence encodes CASSIGTGQITDTQYF.

This chain connects TRBV29-1 to TRBJ1-1, with a weak D call TRBD1 (6 bases). This CDR3 region has 14 residues. The germline V gene has CDR1 SQVTM and CDR2 ANQGSEA. V lost 6 bases and J 4 bases, leaving 18 bases between the germline ends. CDR3: CSVGQQSGATEAFF. DNA of the CDR3: TGCAGCGTAGGGCAACAGTCAGGGGCCACTGAAGCTTTCTTT.

Only a few counts were recorded for this clone. This chain uses TRBV20-1 with TRBJ2-3; 8 positions agree with TRBD2. CDR3 length: 10 residues. V trimming: 6 bases; J trimming: 12 bases; junction bases outside the gene matches: 5. Germline V gene sequence: CDR1 DFQATT, CDR2 SNEGSKA (reference sequence). The CDR3 nucleotides read TGCAGTGCCAGCGGGGGTAATCAGTATTTT. Residues: CSASGGNQYF.

The chain links TRBV29-1 to TRBJ2-7; D is uncertain. V lost 6 bases, J lost 4 bases, and 13 bases lay in between. Germline CDR1 SQVTM, CDR2 ANQGSEA. This CDR3 contains 12 residues. CDR3 sequence (DNA): TGCAGCGTGGCCTCCCGGAGTTACGAGCAGTACTTC. It yields the protein CSVASRSYEQYF.

This clone came up once. CDR3 protein: CAWTRGVGELFF. The CDR3 DNA reads as TGTGCCTGGACCCGAGGGGTCGGGGAGCTGTTTTTT. The V call is TRBV30, the J call TRBJ2-2, with D perhaps assigned TRBD1 or TRBD2 (5 bases each). Trimming took 4 bases from V and 7 from J, leaving 10 bases between them. This CDR3 is 12 amino acids long. Germline values: CDR1 GTSNPN, CDR2 SVGIG (reference sequence).

V and J are TRBV7-9 and TRBJ2-3; 13 bases align to TRBD2. V lost 3 bases, J lost 6 bases, and 9 bases stayed unmatched. The CDR3 sequence is 17 residues long. Germline CDR1 SEHNR, CDR2 FQNEAQ (reference sequence). In DNA form, the CDR3 reads TGTGCCAGCAGCTTCGCCCGACTAGCGGGGGGAGGGGATACGCAGTATTTT. Amino acid sequence: CASSFARLAGGGDTQYF.

The rearrangement uses TRBV4-1 and TRBJ2-1; D perhaps matches TRBD1 (6 bases). The V end lost 0 bases, the J end lost 0 bases, and 12 bases lay between the germline ends. The CDR3 totals 17 residues. Germline lookup yields CDR1 MGHRA and CDR2 YSYEKL. The CDR3 loop is CASSQERTVSSYNEQFF. In DNA, the CDR3 is TGCGCCAGCAGCCAAGAAAGGACAGTGAGCTCCTACAATGAGCAGTTCTTC.

V usage is TRBV5-1 and J usage is TRBJ1-5; D is undetermined. Trimming removed 0 bases from V and 4 bases from J, with 5 bases in between. The CDR3 length is 13 residues. The germline V gene has CDR1 SGHRS and CDR2 YFSETQ. The CDR3 region has the DNA TGCGCCAGCAGCTTGGAACAAAATCAGCCCCAGCATTTT. Translating gives CASSLEQNQPQHF.

This clone was seen at least ten times. The V and J genes are TRBV18 and TRBJ2-7, with D possibly matching TRBD2 (6 bases). Germline values: CDR1 KGHSH, CDR2 LQKENI. Trimming removed 8 bases at V and 2 bases at J, with 13 bases between. This CDR3 has 13 amino acids. CDR3 nucleotide sequence: TGTGCCAGCCGAGGGGACTCAGCCTACGAGCAGTACTTC. This codes for CASRGDSAYEQYF.

Worth noting for this clone: This sample includes further DNA sequences coding for the same CDR3. This chain joins TRBV6-1 and TRBJ1-5; D gene ambiguous. The V gene's germline CDR1 is MNHNS and CDR2 SASEGT. Trimming shortened V by 2 bases and J by 2 bases, and 4 bases separated the two germline ends. The CDR3 loop spans 13 amino acids. CDR3: CASSEFGNQPQHF. The DNA of the CDR3 is TGTGCCAGCAGTGAATTCGGCAATCAGCCCCAGCATTTT.

The gene calls are TRBV11-2 and TRBJ2-1, with no clear D. The CDR3 spans 11 residues. The V end lost 4 bases, the J end lost 10 bases, and 8 bases lay between the germline ends. Germline V gene data show CDR1 as SGHAT and CDR2 as FQNNGV. The CDR3 reads CASSSGWEQFF. The CDR3 region has the DNA TGTGCCAGCAGCTCGGGTTGGGAGCAGTTCTTC.

This clone has only one observation. The chain joins TRBV6-1 to TRBJ2-7; no clear D gene. Trimming removed 7 bases at V and 0 bases at J, with 7 bases between. CDR1 is MNHNS and CDR2 is SASEGT in the germline V gene. CDR3 length: 12 residues. CDR3 region: CASKHNSYEQYF. The CDR3 DNA is TGTGCCAGCAAGCACAACTCCTACGAGCAGTACTTC.

The chain joins TRBV29-1 to TRBJ1-1; possibly TRBD1 for D (6 bases). This CDR3 region has 18 residues. Germline values: CDR1 SQVTM, CDR2 ANQGSEA. With 5 bases removed from V and 0 bases from J, the gap between germline ends came to 25 bases. The CDR3: CSVLGVNRDNLMNTEAFF. CDR3 bases: TGCAGCGTTCTTGGGGTCAACCGGGACAACCTCATGAACACTGAAGCTTTCTTT.

This clone was recorded a few times. This sequence joins TRBV19 and TRBJ2-6; D remains unclear. Germline CDR1 LNHDA, CDR2 SQIVND (reference sequence). The CDR3 is 14 amino acids. Trimming cost V 7 bases and J 0 bases, with 7 bases left between them. The CDR3 protein is CASTQRSGANVLTF. CDR3 bases: TGTGCCAGTACTCAGCGCTCTGGGGCCAACGTCCTGACTTTC.

In the case of this clone: Other nucleotide sequences in the sample specify the same CDR3. This chain links TRBV5-1 with TRBJ2-1; D is unclear. Trimming removed 0 bases from V and 6 bases from J, with 4 bases in between. CDR1 and CDR2 (germline): SGHRS, YFSETQ. The CDR3 runs to 12 residues. The CDR3 here is CASSLEVNEQFF. The DNA for the CDR3 is TGCGCCAGCAGCTTGGAAGTCAATGAGCAGTTCTTC.

This clone turned up a few times. This chain connects TRBV30 to TRBJ2-2; D remains ambiguous. The CDR3 runs 15 residues. The V gene's germline CDR1 is GTSNPN and CDR2 SVGIG (reference sequence). The V gene lost 5 bases and the J gene lost 0 bases, with 13 bases spanning the gap. The CDR3 spells CAWGLVSANTGELFF. The CDR3 nucleotides read TGTGCCTGGGGGCTAGTCAGCGCGAACACCGGGGAGCTGTTTTTT.

This clone was observed a single time. V usage is TRBV2 and J usage is TRBJ2-7; maybe TRBD1 (6 bases). This CDR3 has 14 residues. The V gene's germline CDR1 is SNHLY and CDR2 FYNNEI. Trimming took off 6 bases at V and 0 bases at J, with 12 bases between the two ends. The CDR3: CASRPDRNSYEQYF. The DNA for the CDR3 is TGTGCCAGCAGACCGGACAGAAACTCCTACGAGCAGTACTTC.